Sequencing of this TCR beta chain was carried out in a study of identical twins. The donors were all healthy and Caucasian. Trimming stripped 5 bases from V and 0 bases from J, with 13 bases between. The CDR3 has 16 amino acids. Germline V gene sequence: CDR1 SGHAT, CDR2 FQNNGV. Each CDR3 protein gets one entry after TCRdb re-called the 5' RACE reads with MiXCR. The sample consists of 450,000 to 600,000 distinct CDR3 sequences, approximately 20% of them appearing once. The same data also went into a second study, on yellow fever vaccine responses in identical twins.

This chain links TRBV11-2 with TRBJ2-2; possible D gene TRBD1, 5 bases. This TCR was recovered from a young woman in good health. Sequenced: CD4+ T cells sorted from blood. Here the CDR3 DNA reads TGTGCCAGCAGCCCCAGATGGACAACGAACACCGGGGAGCTGTTTTTT. This codes for CASSPRWTTNTGELFF. Variable domain in full (rest from reference TRBV11-2 and TRBJ2-2): EAGVAQSPRYKIIEKRQSVAFWCNPISGHATLYWYQQILGQGPKLLIQFQNNGVVDDSQLPKDRFSAERLKGVDSTLKIQPAKLEDSAVYLCASSPRWTTNTGELFFGEGSRLTVL.